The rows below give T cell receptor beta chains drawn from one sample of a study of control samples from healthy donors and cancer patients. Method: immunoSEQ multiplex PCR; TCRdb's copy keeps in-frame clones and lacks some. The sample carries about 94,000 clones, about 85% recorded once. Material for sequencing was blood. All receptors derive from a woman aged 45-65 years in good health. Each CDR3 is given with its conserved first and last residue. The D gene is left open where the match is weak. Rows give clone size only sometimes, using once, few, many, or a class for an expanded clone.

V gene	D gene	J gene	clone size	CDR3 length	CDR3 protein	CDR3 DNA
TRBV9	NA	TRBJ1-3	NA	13	CASSPPTGNTIYF	TGTGCCAGCAGCCCGCCCACTGGAAACACCATATATTTT
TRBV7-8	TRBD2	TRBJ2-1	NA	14	CASSPRTSLHEQFF	TGTGCCAGCAGCCCGAGGACTAGCCTCCATGAGCAGTTCTTC
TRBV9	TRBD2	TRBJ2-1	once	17	CASSVAGGGSRNNEQFF	TGTGCCAGCAGCGTAGCCGGGGGAGGGAGTCGTAACAATGAGCAGTTCTTC
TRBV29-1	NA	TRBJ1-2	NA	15	CSVEDYTLANYGYTF	TGCAGCGTTGAAGATTATACGTTAGCTAACTATGGCTACACCTTC
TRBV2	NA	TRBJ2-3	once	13	CASSPLSGDTQYF	TGTGCCAGCAGTCCGTTAAGTGGGGATACGCAGTATTTT
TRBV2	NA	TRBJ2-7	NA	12	CASSPSSYEQYF	TGTGCCAGCAGCCCGTCCTCCTACGAGCAGTACTTC
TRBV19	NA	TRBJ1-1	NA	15	CASSIGGTVEYEAFF	TGTGCCAGTAGTATAGGGGGGACGGTCGAGTATGAAGCTTTCTTT
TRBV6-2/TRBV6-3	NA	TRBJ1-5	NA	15	CASSYRVRSNQPQHF	TGTGCCAGCAGTTACAGGGTGAGGAGCAATCAGCCCCAGCATTTT
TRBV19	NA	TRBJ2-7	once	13	CASSVQGGHEQYF	TGTGCCAGTAGTGTTCAAGGGGGGCACGAGCAGTACTTC
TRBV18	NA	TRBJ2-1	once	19	CASSPRATRGPLLYNEQFF	TGTGCCAGCTCACCACGGGCGACTAGGGGCCCCCTCCTCTACAATGAGCAGTTCTTC
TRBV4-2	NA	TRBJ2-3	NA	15	CASSQVTTSTDTQYF	TGTGCCAGCAGCCAAGTGACAACTAGCACAGATACGCAGTATTTT
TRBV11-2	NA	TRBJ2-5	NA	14	CASSPGLRGQTQYF	TGTGCCAGCAGCCCGGGACTCAGGGGACAGACCCAGTACTTC
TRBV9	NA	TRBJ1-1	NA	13	CASSVAMFTEAFF	TGTGCCAGCAGCGTAGCTATGTTCACTGAAGCTTTCTTT
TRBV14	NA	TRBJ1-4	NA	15	CASSQVGGINEKLFF	TGTGCCAGCAGCCAAGTCGGCGGGATAAATGAAAAACTGTTTTTT
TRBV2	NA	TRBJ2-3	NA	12	CASSSNTDTQYF	TGTGCCAGCAGTTCCAACACAGATACGCAGTATTTT
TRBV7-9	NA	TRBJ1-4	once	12	CASSAKAGHLFF	TGTGCCAGCAGCGCCAAGGCGGGCCACTTGTTTTTT
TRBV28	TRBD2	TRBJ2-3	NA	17	CASSLIPTSGGPDTQYF	TGTGCCAGCAGTCTCATACCGACTAGCGGGGGGCCAGATACGCAGTATTTT
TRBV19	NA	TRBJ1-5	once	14	CASSRQVDNQPQHF	TGTGCCAGTAGTAGGCAGGTTGACAATCAGCCCCAGCATTTT
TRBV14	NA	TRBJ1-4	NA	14	CASSLSGAGEKLFF	TGTGCCAGCAGCCTCAGTGGGGCGGGGGAAAAACTGTTTTTT
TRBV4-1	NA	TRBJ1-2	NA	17	CASSRGAGSLQTYGYTF	TGCGCCAGCAGCCGTGGGGCAGGGAGTCTCCAAACCTATGGCTACACCTTC
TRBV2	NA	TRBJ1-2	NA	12	CASSEFQGGYTF	TGTGCCAGCAGTGAATTCCAGGGTGGCTACACCTTC
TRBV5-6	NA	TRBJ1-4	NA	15	CASSLRAGPNEKLFF	TGTGCCAGCAGCTTGAGGGCAGGGCCAAATGAAAAACTGTTTTTT
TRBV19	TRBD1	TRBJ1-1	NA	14	CASSTGQGNTEAFF	TGTGCCAGTAGTACGGGACAGGGAAACACTGAAGCTTTCTTT
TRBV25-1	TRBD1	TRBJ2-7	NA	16	CASSDWDRGGGYEQYF	TGTGCCAGCAGTGACTGGGACAGGGGAGGTGGGTACGAGCAGTACTTC
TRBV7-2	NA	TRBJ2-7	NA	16	CASSLAQGGYFYEQYF	TGTGCCAGCAGCTTAGCCCAGGGGGGGTACTTCTACGAGCAGTACTTC
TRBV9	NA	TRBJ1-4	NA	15	CASSVGASTNEKLFF	TGTGCCAGCAGCGTAGGGGCCTCAACTAATGAAAAACTGTTTTTT
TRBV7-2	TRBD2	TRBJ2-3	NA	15	CASSFRTSGTDTQYF	TGTGCCAGCAGTTTCCGAACTAGCGGGACAGATACGCAGTATTTT
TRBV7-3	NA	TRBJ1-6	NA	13	CASSSNKGAPLHF	TGTGCCAGCAGCTCGAATAAAGGGGCTCCCCTCCACTTT
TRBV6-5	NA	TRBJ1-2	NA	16	CASSYSARVRRFGYTF	TGTGCCAGCAGTTACTCCGCTCGGGTCAGGAGATTTGGCTACACCTTC
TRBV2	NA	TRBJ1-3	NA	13	CASTVFPGNTIYF	TGTGCCAGCACGGTGTTTCCAGGAAACACCATATATTTT
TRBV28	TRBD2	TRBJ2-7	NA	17	CASSPPAGGIRSHEQYF	TGTGCCAGCAGTCCCCCTGCGGGAGGGATCCGGTCCCACGAGCAGTACTTC
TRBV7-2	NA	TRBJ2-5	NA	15	CASSPPTRWQETQYF	TGTGCCAGCAGCCCTCCGACCAGATGGCAAGAGACCCAGTACTTC
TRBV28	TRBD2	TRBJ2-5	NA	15	CASRYSGRADGTQYF	TGTGCCAGCAGGTACTCCGGGAGGGCGGATGGGACCCAGTACTTC
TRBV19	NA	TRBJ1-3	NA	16	CASSIDKSTSGNTIYF	TGTGCCAGTAGTATAGATAAGTCCACCTCTGGAAACACCATATATTTT
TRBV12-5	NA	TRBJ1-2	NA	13	CASGLSLGYGYTF	TGTGCTAGTGGTTTAAGCCTCGGGTATGGCTACACCTTC
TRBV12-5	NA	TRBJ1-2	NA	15	CASGSIGGRNYGYTF	TGTGCTAGTGGCTCCATCGGAGGGAGGAACTATGGCTACACCTTC
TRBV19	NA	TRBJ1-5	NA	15	CASSIEVQRDQPQHF	TGTGCCAGTAGTATAGAAGTACAGCGTGATCAGCCCCAGCATTTT
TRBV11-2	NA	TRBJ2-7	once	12	CASSVGPYEQYF	TGTGCCAGCAGCGTTGGGCCCTACGAGCAGTACTTC
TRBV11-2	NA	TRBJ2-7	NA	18	CASGAPSRTDMPAYEQYF	TGTGCCAGCGGGGCCCCCAGCAGGACGGATATGCCTGCCTACGAGCAGTACTTC
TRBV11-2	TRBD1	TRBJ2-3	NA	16	CASSPTRTGLTDTQYF	TGTGCCAGCAGCCCCACGAGGACAGGGCTCACAGATACGCAGTATTTT
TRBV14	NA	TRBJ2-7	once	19	CASSDVAPPRPQSLYEQYF	TGTGCCAGCAGTGATGTCGCCCCCCCGAGGCCACAATCGCTCTACGAGCAGTACTTC
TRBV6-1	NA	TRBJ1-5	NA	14	CASSEVEGWQPQHF	TGTGCCAGCAGTGAAGTCGAGGGCTGGCAGCCCCAGCATTTT
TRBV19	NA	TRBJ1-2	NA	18	CASIPSGGLSLVSYGYTF	TGTGCCAGTATTCCTAGTGGGGGACTCTCCCTAGTGAGCTATGGCTACACCTTC
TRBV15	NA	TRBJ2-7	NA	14	CATSRDKGPYEQYF	TGTGCCACCAGCAGAGATAAAGGGCCCTACGAGCAGTACTTC
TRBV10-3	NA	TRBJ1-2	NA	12	CAISESRSGYTF	TGTGCCATCAGTGAGTCGCGGTCCGGCTACACCTTC
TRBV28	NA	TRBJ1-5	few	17	CASRVGLRGRQNQPQHF	TGTGCCAGCAGGGTAGGGCTCCGGGGTAGGCAGAATCAGCCCCAGCATTTT
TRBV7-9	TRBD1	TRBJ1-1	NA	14	CASSYGQANTEAFF	TGTGCCAGCAGTTACGGACAGGCAAACACTGAAGCTTTCTTT
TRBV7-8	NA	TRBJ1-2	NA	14	CASSFRGANYGYTF	TGTGCCAGCAGCTTTCGAGGGGCTAACTATGGCTACACCTTC